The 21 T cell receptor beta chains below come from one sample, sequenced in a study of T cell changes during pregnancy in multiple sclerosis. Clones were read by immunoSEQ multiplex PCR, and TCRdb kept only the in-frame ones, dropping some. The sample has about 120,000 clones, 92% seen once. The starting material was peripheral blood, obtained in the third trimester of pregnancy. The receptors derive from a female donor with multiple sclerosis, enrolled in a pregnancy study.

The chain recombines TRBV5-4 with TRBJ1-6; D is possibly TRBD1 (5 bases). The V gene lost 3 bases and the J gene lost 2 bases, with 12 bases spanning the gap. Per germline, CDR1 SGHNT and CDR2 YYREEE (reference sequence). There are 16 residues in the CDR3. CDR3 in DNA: TGTGCCAGCAGCTCCACCGGGACTACCTATAATTCACCCCTCCACTTT. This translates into CASSSTGTTYNSPLHF. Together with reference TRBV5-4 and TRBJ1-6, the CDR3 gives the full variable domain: ETGVTQSPTHLIKTRGQQVTLRCSSQSGHNTVSWYQQALGQGPQFIFQYYREEENGRGNFPPRFSGLQFPNYSSELNVNALELDDSALYLCASSSTGTTYNSPLHFGNGTRLTVT.

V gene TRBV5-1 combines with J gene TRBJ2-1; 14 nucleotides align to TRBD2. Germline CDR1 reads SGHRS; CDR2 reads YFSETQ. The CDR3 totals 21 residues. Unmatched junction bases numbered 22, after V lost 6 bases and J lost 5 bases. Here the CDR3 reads CASKHTYPGTSGGTINNEQFF. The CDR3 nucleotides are TGCGCCAGCAAACATACCTACCCCGGGACTAGCGGGGGAACTATAAACAATGAGCAGTTCTTC.

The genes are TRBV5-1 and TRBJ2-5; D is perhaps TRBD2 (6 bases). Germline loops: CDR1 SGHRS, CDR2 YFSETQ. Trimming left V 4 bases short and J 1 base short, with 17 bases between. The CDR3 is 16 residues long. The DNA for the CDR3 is TGCGCCAGCAGCCAATCCCCCCGGACTATCCAAGAGACCCAGTACTTC. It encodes CASSQSPRTIQETQYF.

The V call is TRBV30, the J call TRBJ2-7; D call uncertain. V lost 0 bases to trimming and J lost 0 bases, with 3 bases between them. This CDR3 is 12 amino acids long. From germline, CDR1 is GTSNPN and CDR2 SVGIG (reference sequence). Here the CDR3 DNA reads TGTGCCTGGAGTGTCGGCTCCTACGAGCAGTACTTC. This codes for CAWSVGSYEQYF.

The DNA of the CDR3 is TGTGCCAGCAGCCAGGGGGCAGATAGTGAAAAACTGTTTTTT. Translating gives CASSQGADSEKLFF. The chain links TRBV6-4 to TRBJ1-4, with TRBD1 matching over 8 bases. CDR1 and CDR2 from the germline V gene are MRHNA and SNTAGT. V shed 6 bases and J 7 bases; nucleotides not matched to a gene: 7. This CDR3 spans 14 amino acids.

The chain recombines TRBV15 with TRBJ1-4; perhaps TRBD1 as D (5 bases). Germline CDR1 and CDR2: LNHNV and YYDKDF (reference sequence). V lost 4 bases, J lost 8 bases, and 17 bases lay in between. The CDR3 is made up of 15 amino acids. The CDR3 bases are TGTGCCACCAGCAACCGTATAGGGGTTCGGGAAAAACTGTTTTTT. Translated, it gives CATSNRIGVREKLFF.

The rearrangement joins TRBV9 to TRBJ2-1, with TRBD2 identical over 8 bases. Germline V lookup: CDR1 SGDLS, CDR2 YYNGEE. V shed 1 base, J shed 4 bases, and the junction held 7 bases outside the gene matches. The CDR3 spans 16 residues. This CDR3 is CASSVSGGAGYNEQFF. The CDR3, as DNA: TGTGCCAGCAGCGTAAGCGGGGGCGCGGGGTACAATGAGCAGTTCTTC.

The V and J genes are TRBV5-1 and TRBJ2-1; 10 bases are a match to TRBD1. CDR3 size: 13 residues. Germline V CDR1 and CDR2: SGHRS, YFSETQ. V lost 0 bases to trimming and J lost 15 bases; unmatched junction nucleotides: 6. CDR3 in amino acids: CASSLEGQGDRFF. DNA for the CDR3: TGCGCCAGCAGCTTGGAAGGACAGGGGGACCGGTTCTTC.

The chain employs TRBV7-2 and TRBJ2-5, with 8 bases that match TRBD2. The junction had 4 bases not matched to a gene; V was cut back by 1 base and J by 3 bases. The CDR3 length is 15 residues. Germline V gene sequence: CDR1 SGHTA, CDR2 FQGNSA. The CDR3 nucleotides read TGTGCCAGCAGCTTAGTTTGGACTAGCAAAGAGACCCAGTACTTC. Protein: CASSLVWTSKETQYF.

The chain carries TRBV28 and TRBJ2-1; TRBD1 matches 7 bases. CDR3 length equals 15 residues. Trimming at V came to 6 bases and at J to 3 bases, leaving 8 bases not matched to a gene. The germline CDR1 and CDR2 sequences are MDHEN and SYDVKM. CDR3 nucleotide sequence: TGTGCCAGCAGACGAGGGACAGCCTTCTACAATGAGCAGTTCTTC. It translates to CASRRGTAFYNEQFF.

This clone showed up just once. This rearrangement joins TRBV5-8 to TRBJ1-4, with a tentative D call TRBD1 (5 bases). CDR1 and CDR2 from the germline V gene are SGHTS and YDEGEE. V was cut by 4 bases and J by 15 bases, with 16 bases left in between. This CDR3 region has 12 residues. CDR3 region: CASSGFQGLMFF. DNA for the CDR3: TGTGCCAGCAGCGGATTCCAGGGATTAATGTTTTTT.

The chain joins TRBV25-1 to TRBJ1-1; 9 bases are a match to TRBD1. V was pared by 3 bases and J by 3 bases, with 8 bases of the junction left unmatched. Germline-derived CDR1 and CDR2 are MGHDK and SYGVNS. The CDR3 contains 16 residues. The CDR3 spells CASSEDNRGRDTEAFF. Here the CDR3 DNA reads TGTGCCAGCAGTGAGGATAACAGGGGGCGAGACACTGAAGCTTTCTTT.

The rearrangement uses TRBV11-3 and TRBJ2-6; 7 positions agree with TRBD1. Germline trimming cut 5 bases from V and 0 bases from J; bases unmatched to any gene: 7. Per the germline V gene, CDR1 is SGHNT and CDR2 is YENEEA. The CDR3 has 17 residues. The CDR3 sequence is CASSPDRASSGANVLTF. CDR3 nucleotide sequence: TGTGCCAGCAGCCCTGACAGGGCGAGCTCTGGGGCCAACGTCCTGACTTTC.

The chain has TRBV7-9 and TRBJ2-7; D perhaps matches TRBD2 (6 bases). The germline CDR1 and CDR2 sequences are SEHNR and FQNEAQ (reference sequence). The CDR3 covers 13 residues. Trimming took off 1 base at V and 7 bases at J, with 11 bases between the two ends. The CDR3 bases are TGTGCCAGCAGCTTAGATAGGGGAGGTGAGCAGTACTTC. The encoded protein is CASSLDRGGEQYF.

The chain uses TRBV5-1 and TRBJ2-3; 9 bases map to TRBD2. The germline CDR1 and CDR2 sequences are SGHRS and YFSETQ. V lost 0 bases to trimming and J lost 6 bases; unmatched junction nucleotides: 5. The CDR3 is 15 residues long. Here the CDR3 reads CASSLEAGGIDTQYF. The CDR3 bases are TGCGCCAGCAGCTTGGAGGCGGGGGGGATTGATACGCAGTATTTT. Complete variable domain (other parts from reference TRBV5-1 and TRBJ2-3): KAGVTQTPRYLIKTRGQQVTLSCSPISGHRSVSWYQQTPGQGLQFLFEYFSETQRNKGNFPGRFSGRQFSNSRSEMNVSTLELGDSALYLCASSLEAGGIDTQYFGPGTRLTVL.

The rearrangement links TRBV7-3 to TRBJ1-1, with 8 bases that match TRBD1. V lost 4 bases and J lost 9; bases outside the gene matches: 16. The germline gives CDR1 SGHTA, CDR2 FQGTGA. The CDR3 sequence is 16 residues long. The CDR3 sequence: CASSSPQQGGLEKAFF. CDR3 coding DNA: TGTGCCAGCAGCTCACCTCAACAGGGGGGGCTAGAAAAAGCTTTCTTT.

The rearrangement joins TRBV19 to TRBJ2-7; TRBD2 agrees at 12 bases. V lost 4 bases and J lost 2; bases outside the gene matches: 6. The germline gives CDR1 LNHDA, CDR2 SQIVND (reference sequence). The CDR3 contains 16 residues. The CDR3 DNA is TGTGCCAGTAGTAAGACTAGCGGGGGCCGCCCCTACGAGCAGTACTTC. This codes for CASSKTSGGRPYEQYF.

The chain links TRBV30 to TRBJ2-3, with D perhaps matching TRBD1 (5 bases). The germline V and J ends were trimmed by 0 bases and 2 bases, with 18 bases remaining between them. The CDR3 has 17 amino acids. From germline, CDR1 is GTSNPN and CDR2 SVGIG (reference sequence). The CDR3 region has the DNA TGTGCCTGGAGTGTACCTCTCTCGCAGGGTCTCACAGATACGCAGTATTTT. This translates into CAWSVPLSQGLTDTQYF.

CDR3 protein: CASSSFGGSSYNEQFF. CDR3 DNA: TGTGCCAGCAGCTCCTTCGGGGGGAGCTCCTACAATGAGCAGTTCTTC. The V and J genes are TRBV5-6 and TRBJ2-1; 7 positions match TRBD2. V lost 3 bases to trimming and J lost 0 bases; unmatched junction nucleotides: 6. The V gene's germline CDR1 is SGHDT and CDR2 YYEEEE. This CDR3 is built from 16 residues.

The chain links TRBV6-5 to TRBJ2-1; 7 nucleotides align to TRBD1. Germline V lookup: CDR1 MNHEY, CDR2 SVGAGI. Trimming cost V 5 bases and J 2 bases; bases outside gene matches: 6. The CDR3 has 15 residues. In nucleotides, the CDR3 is TGTGCCAGCAGTACGGGACAGTTTCCCTACAATGAGCAGTTCTTC. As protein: CASSTGQFPYNEQFF.

The CDR3 reads CASTYDSPSQPQHF. The DNA of the CDR3 is TGTGCCAGCACCTACGACAGCCCCAGTCAGCCCCAGCATTTT. This chain connects TRBV6-1 to TRBJ1-5; the D gene is possibly TRBD1 (5 bases). CDR3 length: 14 amino acids. V shed 7 bases and J shed 6 bases, with 16 bases lying between them. Germline CDR1 is MNHNS and CDR2 is SASEGT.